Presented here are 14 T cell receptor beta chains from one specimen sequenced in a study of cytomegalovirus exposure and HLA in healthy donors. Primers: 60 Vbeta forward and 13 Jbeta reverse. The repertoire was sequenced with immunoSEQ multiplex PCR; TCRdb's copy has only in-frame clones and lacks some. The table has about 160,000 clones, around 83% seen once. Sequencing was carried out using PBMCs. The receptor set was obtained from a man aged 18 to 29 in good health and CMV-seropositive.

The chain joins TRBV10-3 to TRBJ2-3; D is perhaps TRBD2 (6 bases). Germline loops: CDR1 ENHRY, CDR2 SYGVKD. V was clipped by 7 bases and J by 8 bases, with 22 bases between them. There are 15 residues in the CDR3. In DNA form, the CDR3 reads TGTGCCATCACTCCCGGGACTGGCCGCCCCGCTACGCAGTATTTT. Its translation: CAITPGTGRPATQYF.

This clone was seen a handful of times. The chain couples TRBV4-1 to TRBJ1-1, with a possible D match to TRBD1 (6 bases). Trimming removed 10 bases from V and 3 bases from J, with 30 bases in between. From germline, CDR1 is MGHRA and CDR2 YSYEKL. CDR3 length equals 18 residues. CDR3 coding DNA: TGCGCCACCCCGGGGGAGGGGGGCTGGGTTTGTTTAGACACTGAAGCTTTCTTT. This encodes CATPGEGGWVCLDTEAFF.

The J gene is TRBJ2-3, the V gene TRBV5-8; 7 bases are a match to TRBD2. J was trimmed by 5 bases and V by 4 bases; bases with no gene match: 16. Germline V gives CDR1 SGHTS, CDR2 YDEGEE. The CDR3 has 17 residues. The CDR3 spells CASSQEGSAASGDTQYF. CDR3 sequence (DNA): TGTGCCAGCAGCCAAGAGGGTTCCGCGGCTAGCGGAGATACGCAGTATTTT.

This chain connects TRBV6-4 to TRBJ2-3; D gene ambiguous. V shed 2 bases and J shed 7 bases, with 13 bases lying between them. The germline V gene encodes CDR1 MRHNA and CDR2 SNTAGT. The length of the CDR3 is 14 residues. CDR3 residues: CASSDEGSRHTQYF. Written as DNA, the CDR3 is TGTGCCAGCAGTGACGAAGGTAGCCGCCATACGCAGTATTTT.

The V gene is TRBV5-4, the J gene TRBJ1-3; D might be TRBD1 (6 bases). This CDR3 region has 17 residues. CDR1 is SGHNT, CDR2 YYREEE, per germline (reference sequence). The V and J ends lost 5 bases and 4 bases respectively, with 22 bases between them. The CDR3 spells CASSLFLGAADGNTIYF. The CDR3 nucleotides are TGTGCCAGCAGTCTTTTCCTGGGGGCAGCGGACGGAAACACCATATATTTT.

The CDR3 DNA follows: TGTGCCAGCAGTCTGACAGGGCCTGGGGAGACCCAGTACTTC. Translated, it gives CASSLTGPGETQYF. The chain recombines TRBV6-1 with TRBJ2-5; 7 bases align to TRBD1. With 5 bases clipped from V and 5 bases from J, the junction kept 8 bases outside the gene matches. The CDR3 length is 14 residues. Germline CDR1 is MNHNS and CDR2 is SASEGT.

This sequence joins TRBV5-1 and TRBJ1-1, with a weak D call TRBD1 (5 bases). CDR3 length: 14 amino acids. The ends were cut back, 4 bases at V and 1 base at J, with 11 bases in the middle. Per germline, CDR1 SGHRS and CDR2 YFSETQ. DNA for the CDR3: TGCGCCAGCAGCAACAGGACGGCGAACACTGAAGCTTTCTTT. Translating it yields CASSNRTANTEAFF.

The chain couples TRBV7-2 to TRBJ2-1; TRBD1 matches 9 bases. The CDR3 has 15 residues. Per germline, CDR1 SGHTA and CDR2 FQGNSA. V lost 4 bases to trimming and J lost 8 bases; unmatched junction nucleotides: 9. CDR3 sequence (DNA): TGTGCCAGCAGCTGGGTCGGGACAGGGTCGGATGAGCAGTTCTTC. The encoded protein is CASSWVGTGSDEQFF. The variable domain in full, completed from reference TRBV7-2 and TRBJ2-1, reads GAGVSQSPSNKVTEKGKDVELRCDPISGHTALYWYRQSLGQGLEFLIYFQGNSAPDKSGLPSDRFSAERTGGSVSTLTIQRTQQEDSAVYLCASSWVGTGSDEQFFGPGTRLTVL.

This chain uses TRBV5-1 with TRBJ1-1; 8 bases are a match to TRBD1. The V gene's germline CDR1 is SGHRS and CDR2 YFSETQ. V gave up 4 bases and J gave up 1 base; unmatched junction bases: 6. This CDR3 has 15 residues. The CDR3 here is CASSPGQGGNTEAFF. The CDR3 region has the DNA TGCGCCAGCAGCCCCGGACAGGGTGGGAACACTGAAGCTTTCTTT.

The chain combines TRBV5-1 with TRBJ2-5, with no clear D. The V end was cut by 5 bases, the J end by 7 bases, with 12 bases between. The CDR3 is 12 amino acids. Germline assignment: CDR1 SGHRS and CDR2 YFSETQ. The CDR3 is CASRHDKLTQYF. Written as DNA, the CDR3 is TGCGCCAGCAGACACGACAAGCTGACCCAGTACTTC.

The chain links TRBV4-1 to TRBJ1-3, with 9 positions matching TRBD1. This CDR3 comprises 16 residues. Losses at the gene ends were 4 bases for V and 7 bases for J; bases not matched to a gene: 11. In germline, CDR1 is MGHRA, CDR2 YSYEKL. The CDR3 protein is CASSRDPGQGGNTIYF. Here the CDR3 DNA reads TGCGCCAGCAGCCGAGACCCGGGACAGGGCGGGAACACCATATATTTT.

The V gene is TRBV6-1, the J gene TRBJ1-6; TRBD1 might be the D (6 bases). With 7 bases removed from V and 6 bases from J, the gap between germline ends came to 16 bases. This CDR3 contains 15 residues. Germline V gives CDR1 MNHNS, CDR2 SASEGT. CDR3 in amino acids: CASKDDRLLNSPLHF. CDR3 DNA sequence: TGTGCCAGCAAGGATGACAGGCTCCTTAATTCACCCCTCCACTTT.

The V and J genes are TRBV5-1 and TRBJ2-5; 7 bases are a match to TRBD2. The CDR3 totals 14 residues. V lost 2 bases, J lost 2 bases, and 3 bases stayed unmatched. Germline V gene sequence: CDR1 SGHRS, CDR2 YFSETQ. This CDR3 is CASSFGGGQETQYF. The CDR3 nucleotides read TGCGCCAGCAGCTTTGGGGGGGGTCAAGAGACCCAGTACTTC. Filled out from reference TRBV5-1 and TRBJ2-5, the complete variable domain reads KAGVTQTPRYLIKTRGQQVTLSCSPISGHRSVSWYQQTPGQGLQFLFEYFSETQRNKGNFPGRFSGRQFSNSRSEMNVSTLELGDSALYLCASSFGGGQETQYFGPGTRLLVL.

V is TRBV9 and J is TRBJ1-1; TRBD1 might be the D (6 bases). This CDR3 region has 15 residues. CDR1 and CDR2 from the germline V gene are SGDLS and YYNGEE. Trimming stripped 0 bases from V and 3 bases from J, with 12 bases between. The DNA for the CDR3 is TGTGCCAGCAGCGTAGGCTCAGGGGCGGACACTGAAGCTTTCTTT. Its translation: CASSVGSGADTEAFF.